These 14 T cell receptor beta chains were sequenced from one sample in a study of early T cells in non-severe SARS-CoV-2 infection. TCRdb used MiXCR to reprocess the 5' RACE reads, holding one entry per CDR3 protein. The table includes some 62,000 distinct CDR3 sequences, about 9.3% detected once. The sequencing sample was made of whole blood. These receptors were collected from an adult who was a healthcare worker with PCR-confirmed SARS-CoV-2 infection or an uninfected control (not recorded which).

This clonotype has a count of ten or more. J is TRBJ2-2 and V is TRBV6-5, with D possibly TRBD2 on 5 matching bases. The CDR3 is 15 residues long. Trimming cost V 6 bases and J 5 bases, with 16 bases left between them. Germline CDR1 MNHEY, CDR2 SVGAGI. Here the CDR3 reads CASSPSNRGTGELFF. The CDR3 DNA follows: TGTGCCAGCAGCCCTTCTAATCGGGGTACCGGGGAGCTGTTTTTT.

This clonotype was seen many times. This chain connects TRBV12-3 or TRBV12-4 to TRBJ2-7; 7 nucleotides align to TRBD1. V was pared by 3 bases and J by 5 bases, with 1 base of the junction left unmatched. CDR3 length: 12 amino acids. The CDR3: CASSLTGHEQYV. CDR3 nucleotides: TGTGCCAGCAGTTTGACAGGGCACGAGCAGTACGTC.

This chain uses TRBV13 with TRBJ1-4; tentative D call: TRBD1 (6 bases). V was shortened by 0 bases and J by 6 bases, with 14 bases between the two germline ends. The CDR3 loop spans 16 amino acids. Germline CDR1 and CDR2: PRHDT and FYEKMQ (reference sequence). CDR3 residues: CASSLGATGTYEKLFF. The CDR3 DNA follows: TGTGCCAGCAGCTTAGGGGCAACCGGGACATATGAAAAACTGTTTTTT.

This clonotype was recorded a few times. The chain links TRBV28 to TRBJ2-7; 8 positions match TRBD1. The CDR3 is made up of 15 amino acids. The V and J ends lost 5 bases and 1 base, in that order; junction bases with no gene match: 7. The V gene's germline CDR1 is MDHEN and CDR2 SYDVKM. CDR3 region: CASSAIQGGSYEQYV. Here the CDR3 DNA reads TGTGCCAGCAGTGCCATACAGGGGGGTTCCTACGAGCAGTACGTC.

Many counts were recorded for this clonotype. The rearrangement links TRBV6-6 to TRBJ2-7; a possible D gene is TRBD2 (5 bases). V lost 2 bases to trimming and J lost 1 base, with 9 bases between them. Germline V gene lookup returns CDR1 MNHNY and CDR2 SVGAGI (reference sequence). The CDR3 contains 14 residues. CDR3 sequence (DNA): TGTGCCAGCAGTTACCGTACTAGTTCCTACGAGCAGTACGTC. Protein sequence: CASSYRTSSYEQYV.

V gene TRBV7-2 combines with J gene TRBJ2-7; D is ambiguous. This CDR3 region has 18 residues. Germline V gives CDR1 SGHTA, CDR2 FQGNSA. CDR3 in DNA: TGTGCCAACAGCTTAGGCAAGGGCCCAAGACCCTATCCATACGAGCAGTACGTC. It yields the protein CANSLGKGPRPYPYEQYV.

This clonotype was counted at least ten times. The CDR3 DNA follows: TGTGCCAGCAGCCCCGCAGGGGGATCCTACAATGAGCAGTTCTTC. Its translation is CASSPAGGSYNEQFF. The chain is built from TRBV11-2 and TRBJ2-1; 7 nucleotides line up with TRBD1. Looked up from germline, CDR1 is SGHAT and CDR2 is FQNNGV. The CDR3 is 15 residues long. Trimming took 5 bases from V and 1 from J; bases not matched to a gene: 5. Complete variable domain (other parts from reference TRBV11-2 and TRBJ2-1): EAGVAQSPRYKIIEKRQSVAFWCNPISGHATLYWYQQILGQGPKLLIQFQNNGVVDDSQLPKDRFSAERLKGVDSTLKIQPAKLEDSAVYLCASSPAGGSYNEQFFGPGTRLTVL.

This clonotype turned up a few times. The rearrangement links TRBV9 to TRBJ1-1; 8 bases fit TRBD1. Germline-derived CDR1 and CDR2 are SGDLS and YYNGEE. The CDR3 extends over 16 amino acids. Germline trimming cut 4 bases from V and 4 bases from J; bases unmatched to any gene: 12. In DNA form, the CDR3 reads TGTGCCAGCAGCTATACTACTGACAGGGGCGGCACTGAAGCTTTCTTT. Residues: CASSYTTDRGGTEAFF.

This clonotype was counted ten times or more. The CDR3: CASSRRGPNGYTF. The CDR3 DNA reads as TGTGCCAGCAGTAGAAGGGGACCTAATGGCTACACCTTC. V usage is TRBV27 and J usage is TRBJ1-2, with D possibly being TRBD1 (5 bases). Germline V lookup: CDR1 MNHEY, CDR2 SMNVEV (reference sequence). The germline V and J ends were trimmed by 5 bases and 6 bases, with 13 bases remaining between them. The CDR3 length is 13 residues.

The table lists this clonotype with a few counts. The chain couples TRBV12-3 or TRBV12-4 to TRBJ1-6; 7 nucleotides line up with TRBD1. This CDR3 spans 14 amino acids. V shed 5 bases, J shed 10 bases, and the junction held 8 bases outside the gene matches. The CDR3 spells CASSPRRTGSPLHF. CDR3 bases: TGTGCCAGCAGTCCCCGGAGGACAGGATCACCCCTCCACTTT.

This clonotype was seen more than once but under ten times. The chain recombines TRBV5-1 with TRBJ1-2; D remains ambiguous. CDR3 size: 15 residues. V was cut by 0 bases and J by 4 bases, with 13 bases left in between. Per the germline V gene, CDR1 is SGHRS and CDR2 is YFSETQ. CDR3 in DNA: TGCGCCAGCAGCTTGGACGGAAACTCAATCTATGGCTACACCTTC. Translation gives CASSLDGNSIYGYTF.

The chain is built from TRBV14 and TRBJ1-4; TRBD1 might be the D (5 bases). Between the trimmed V and J ends, which lost 3 bases and 4 bases, there was a span of 21 bases. This CDR3 spans 18 amino acids. Germline loops: CDR1 SGHDN, CDR2 FVKESK. The CDR3 bases are TGTGCCAGCAGCCATGGGTTATCCCGGGACGGAAATAATGAAAAACTGTTTTTT. It is translated as CASSHGLSRDGNNEKLFF.

This clonotype has at least ten counts. The J gene is TRBJ1-6, the V gene TRBV7-6; D is perhaps TRBD1 (6 bases). V dropped 2 bases and J dropped 8 bases, with 31 bases sitting between them. CDR1 SGHVS and CDR2 FNYEAQ come from the germline V gene. This CDR3 comprises 21 residues. The CDR3 region has the DNA TGTGCCAGCAGCTTAACCGAACCGGCAGAGGGACATTCAGATGGCGATTCACCCCTCCACTTT. Translated, it gives CASSLTEPAEGHSDGDSPLHF.

This clonotype came up a few times. The CDR3, as DNA: TGTGCCAGCAGTGCTCAGGGTGGGGACACCATATATTTT. It specifies CASSAQGGDTIYF. The chain employs TRBV2 and TRBJ1-3; weak D call: TRBD1 (5 bases). This CDR3 has 13 residues. With 4 bases removed from V and 8 bases from J, the gap between germline ends came to 12 bases. The V gene's germline CDR1 is SNHLY and CDR2 FYNNEI.